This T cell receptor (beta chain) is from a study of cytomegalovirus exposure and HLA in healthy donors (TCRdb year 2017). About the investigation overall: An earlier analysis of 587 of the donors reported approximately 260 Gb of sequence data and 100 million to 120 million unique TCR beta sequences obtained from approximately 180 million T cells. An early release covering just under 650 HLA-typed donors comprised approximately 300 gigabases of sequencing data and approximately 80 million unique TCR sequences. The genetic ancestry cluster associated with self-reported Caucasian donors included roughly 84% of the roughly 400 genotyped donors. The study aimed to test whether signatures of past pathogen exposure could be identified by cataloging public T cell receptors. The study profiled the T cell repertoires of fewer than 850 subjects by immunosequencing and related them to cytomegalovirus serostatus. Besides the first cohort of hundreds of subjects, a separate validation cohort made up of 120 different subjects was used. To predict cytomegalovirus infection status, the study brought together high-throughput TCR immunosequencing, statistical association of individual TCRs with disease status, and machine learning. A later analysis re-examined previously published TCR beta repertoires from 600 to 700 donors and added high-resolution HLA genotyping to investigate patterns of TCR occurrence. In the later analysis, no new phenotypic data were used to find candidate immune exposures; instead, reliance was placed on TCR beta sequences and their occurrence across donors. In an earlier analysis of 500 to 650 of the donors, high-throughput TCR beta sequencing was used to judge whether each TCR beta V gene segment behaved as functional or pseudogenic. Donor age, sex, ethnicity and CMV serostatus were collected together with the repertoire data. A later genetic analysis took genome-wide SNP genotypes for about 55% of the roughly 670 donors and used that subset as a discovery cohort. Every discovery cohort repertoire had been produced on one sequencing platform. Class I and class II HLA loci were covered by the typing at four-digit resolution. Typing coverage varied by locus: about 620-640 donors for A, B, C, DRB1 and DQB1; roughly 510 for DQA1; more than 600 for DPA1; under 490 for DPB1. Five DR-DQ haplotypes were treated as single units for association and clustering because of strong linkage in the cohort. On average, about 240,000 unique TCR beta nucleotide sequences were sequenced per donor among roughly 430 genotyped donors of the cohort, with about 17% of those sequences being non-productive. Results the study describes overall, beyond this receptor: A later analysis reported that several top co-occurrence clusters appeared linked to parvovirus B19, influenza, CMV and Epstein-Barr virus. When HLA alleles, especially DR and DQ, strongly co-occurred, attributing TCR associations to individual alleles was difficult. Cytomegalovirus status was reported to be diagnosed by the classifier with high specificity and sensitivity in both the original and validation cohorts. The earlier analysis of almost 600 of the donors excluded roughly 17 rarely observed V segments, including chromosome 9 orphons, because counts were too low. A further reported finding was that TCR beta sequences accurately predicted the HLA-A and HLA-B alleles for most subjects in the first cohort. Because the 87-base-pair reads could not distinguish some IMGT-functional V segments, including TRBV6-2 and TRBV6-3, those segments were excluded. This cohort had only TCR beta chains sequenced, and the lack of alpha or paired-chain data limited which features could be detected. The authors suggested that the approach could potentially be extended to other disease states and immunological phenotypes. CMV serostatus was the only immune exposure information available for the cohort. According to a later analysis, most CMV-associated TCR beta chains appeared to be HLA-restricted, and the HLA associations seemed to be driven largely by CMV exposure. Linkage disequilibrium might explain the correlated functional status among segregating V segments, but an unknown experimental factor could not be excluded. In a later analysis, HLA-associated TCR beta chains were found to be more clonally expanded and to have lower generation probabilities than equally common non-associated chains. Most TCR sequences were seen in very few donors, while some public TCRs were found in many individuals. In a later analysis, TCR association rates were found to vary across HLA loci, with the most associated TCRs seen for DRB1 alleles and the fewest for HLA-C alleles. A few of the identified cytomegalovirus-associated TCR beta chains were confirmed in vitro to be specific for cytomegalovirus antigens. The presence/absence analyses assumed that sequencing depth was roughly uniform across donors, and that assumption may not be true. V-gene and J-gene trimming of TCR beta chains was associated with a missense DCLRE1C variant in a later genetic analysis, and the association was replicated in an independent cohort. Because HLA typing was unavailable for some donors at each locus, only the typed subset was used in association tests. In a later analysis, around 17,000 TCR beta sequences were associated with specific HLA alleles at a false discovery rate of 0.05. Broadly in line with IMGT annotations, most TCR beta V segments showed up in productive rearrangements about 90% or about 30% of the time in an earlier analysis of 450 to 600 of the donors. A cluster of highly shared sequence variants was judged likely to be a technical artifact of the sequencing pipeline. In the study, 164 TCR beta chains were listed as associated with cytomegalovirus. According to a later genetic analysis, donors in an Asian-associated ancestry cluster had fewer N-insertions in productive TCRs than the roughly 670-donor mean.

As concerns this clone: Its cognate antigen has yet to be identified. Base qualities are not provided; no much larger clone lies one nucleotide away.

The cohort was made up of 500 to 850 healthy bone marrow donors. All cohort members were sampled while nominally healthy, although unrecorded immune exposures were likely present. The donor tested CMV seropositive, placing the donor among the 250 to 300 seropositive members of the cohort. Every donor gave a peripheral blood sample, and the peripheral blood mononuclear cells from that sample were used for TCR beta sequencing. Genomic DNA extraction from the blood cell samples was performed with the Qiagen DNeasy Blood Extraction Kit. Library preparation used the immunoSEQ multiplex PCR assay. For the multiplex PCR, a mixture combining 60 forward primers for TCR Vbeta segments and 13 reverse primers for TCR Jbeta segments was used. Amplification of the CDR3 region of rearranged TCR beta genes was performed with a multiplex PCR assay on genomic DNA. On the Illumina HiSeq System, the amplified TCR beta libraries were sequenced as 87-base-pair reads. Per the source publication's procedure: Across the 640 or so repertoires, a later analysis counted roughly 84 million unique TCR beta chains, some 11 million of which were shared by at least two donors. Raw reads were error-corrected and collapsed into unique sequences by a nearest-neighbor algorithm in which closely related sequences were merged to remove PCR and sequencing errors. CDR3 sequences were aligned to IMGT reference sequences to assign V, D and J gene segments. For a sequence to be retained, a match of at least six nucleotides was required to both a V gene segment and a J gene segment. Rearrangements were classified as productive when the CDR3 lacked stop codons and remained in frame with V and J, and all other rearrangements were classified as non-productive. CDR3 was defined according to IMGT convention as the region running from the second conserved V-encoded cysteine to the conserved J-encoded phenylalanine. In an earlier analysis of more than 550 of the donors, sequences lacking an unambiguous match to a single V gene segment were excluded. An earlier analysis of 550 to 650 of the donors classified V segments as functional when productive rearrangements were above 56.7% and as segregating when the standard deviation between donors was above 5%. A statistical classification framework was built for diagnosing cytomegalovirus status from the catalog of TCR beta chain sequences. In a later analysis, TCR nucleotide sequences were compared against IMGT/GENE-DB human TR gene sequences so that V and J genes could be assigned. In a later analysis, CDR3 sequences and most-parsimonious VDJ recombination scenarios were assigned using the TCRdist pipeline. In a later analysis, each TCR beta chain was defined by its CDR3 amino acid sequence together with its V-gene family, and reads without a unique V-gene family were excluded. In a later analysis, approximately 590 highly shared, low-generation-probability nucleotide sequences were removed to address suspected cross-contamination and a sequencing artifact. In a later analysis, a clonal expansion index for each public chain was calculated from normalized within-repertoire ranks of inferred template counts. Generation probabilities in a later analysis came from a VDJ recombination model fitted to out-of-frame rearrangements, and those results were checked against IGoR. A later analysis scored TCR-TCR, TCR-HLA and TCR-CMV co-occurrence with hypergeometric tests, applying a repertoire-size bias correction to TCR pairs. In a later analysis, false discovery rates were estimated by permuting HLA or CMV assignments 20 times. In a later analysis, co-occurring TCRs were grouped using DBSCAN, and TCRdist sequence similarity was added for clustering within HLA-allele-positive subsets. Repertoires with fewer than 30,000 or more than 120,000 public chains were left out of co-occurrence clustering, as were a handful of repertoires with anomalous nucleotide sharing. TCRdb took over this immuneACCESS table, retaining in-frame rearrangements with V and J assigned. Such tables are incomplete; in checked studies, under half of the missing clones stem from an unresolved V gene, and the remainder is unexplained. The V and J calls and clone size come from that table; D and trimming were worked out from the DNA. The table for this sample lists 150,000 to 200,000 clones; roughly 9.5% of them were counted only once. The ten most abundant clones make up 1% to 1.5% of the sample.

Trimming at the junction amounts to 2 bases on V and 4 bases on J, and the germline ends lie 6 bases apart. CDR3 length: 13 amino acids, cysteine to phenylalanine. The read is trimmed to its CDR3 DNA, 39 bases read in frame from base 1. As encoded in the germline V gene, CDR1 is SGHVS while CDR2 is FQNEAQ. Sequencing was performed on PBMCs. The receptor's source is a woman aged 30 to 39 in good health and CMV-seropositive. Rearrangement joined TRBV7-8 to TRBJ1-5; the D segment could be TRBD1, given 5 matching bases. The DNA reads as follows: TGTGCCAGCAGCTTACGGGGGAATCAGCCCCAGCATTTT. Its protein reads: CASSLRGNQPQHF.